This T cell receptor (beta chain) came from a study of identical twins. TCRdb recomputed calls from the 5' RACE reads with MiXCR, one row per CDR3 protein. The table has 300,000 to 400,000 distinct CDR3 sequences, about 12% seen once. CDR3 length equals 15 residues. Trimming removed 2 bases from V and 0 bases from J; junction bases left unmatched: 5. CDR1 is SGDLS and CDR2 is YYNGEE in the germline V gene. The same sample was also studied in work on yellow fever vaccine responses in identical twins.

The sequence was obtained from a young woman in good health. The material sequenced was CD8+ T cells sorted from blood. V gene TRBV9 combines with J gene TRBJ2-7; TRBD1 aligns across 7 bases. CDR3 loop: CASSVGSGGSYEQYF. The DNA of the CDR3 is TGTGCCAGCAGCGTCGGGTCAGGGGGCTCCTACGAGCAGTACTTC.